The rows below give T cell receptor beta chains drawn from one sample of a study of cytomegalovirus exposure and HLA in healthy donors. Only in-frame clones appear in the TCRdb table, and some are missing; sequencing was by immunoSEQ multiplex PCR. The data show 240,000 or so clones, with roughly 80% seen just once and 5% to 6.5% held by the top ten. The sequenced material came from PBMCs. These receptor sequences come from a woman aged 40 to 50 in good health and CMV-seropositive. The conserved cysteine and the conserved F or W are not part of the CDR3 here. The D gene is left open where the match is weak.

cdr3_aa: ASSEYRSRNTIY
v_call: TRBV7-2
cdr3_length: 12
j_call: TRBJ1-3
d_call: NA

cdr3_aa: ASSETVAGSYNEQF
v_call: TRBV25-1
cdr3_length: 14
j_call: TRBJ2-1
d_call: NA

cdr3_aa: ASRPGVNTEAF
v_call: TRBV6-6
cdr3_length: 11
j_call: TRBJ1-1
d_call: NA

cdr3_aa: AWSADREENTIY
v_call: TRBV30
cdr3_length: 12
j_call: TRBJ1-3
d_call: TRBD1

cdr3_aa: ATSPGNTEAF
v_call: TRBV19
cdr3_length: 10
j_call: TRBJ1-1
d_call: NA

cdr3_aa: ASLDPGGGAGEQF
v_call: TRBV5-4
cdr3_length: 13
j_call: TRBJ2-1
d_call: TRBD2

cdr3_aa: ASSVGVAGAYEQY
v_call: TRBV9
cdr3_length: 13
j_call: TRBJ2-7
d_call: TRBD2

cdr3_aa: ASGASGAMNTGELF
v_call: TRBV5-1
cdr3_length: 14
j_call: TRBJ2-2
d_call: TRBD2

cdr3_aa: ASSPEPQGAGYT
v_call: TRBV18
cdr3_length: 12
j_call: TRBJ1-2
d_call: TRBD1

cdr3_aa: ATSRGGLADSDTQY
v_call: TRBV15
cdr3_length: 14
j_call: TRBJ2-3
d_call: TRBD2

cdr3_aa: ASSLSVQLNTEAF
v_call: TRBV4-3
cdr3_length: 13
j_call: TRBJ1-1
d_call: NA

cdr3_aa: ASSLIVGELF
v_call: TRBV7-3
cdr3_length: 10
j_call: TRBJ2-2
d_call: NA

cdr3_aa: AISDLGLAGQETQY
v_call: TRBV10-3
cdr3_length: 14
j_call: TRBJ2-5
d_call: TRBD2

cdr3_aa: ASSQGQASGNTIY
v_call: TRBV5-5
cdr3_length: 13
j_call: TRBJ1-3
d_call: TRBD1

cdr3_aa: ASIPPGADQETQY
v_call: TRBV18
cdr3_length: 13
j_call: TRBJ2-5
d_call: NA

cdr3_aa: ASSLPGGGNQPQH
v_call: TRBV28
cdr3_length: 13
j_call: TRBJ1-5
d_call: NA

cdr3_aa: ASSIPGQRSVPEAF
v_call: TRBV19
cdr3_length: 14
j_call: TRBJ1-1
d_call: TRBD1

cdr3_aa: ASSWEGYTGELF
v_call: TRBV5-4
cdr3_length: 12
j_call: TRBJ2-2
d_call: TRBD2

cdr3_aa: ASSSGDRAHNSPLH
v_call: TRBV7-4
cdr3_length: 14
j_call: TRBJ1-6
d_call: TRBD1